The 20 T cell receptor beta chains below come from one sample, sequenced in a study of blood T cell repertoires in COVID-19. TCRdb keeps only in-frame clones here, not all; method: immunoSEQ multiplex PCR. In the table there are hundreds of thousands of clones, around 89% of which are singletons. The sequencing sample was made of PBMCs or T cells enriched from blood (not recorded which). The receptors derive from a woman between 50 and 59 years old who had recovered from COVID-19.

This sequence joins TRBV6-5 and TRBJ2-1, with D possibly TRBD1 on 5 matching bases. V was cut by 6 bases and J by 9 bases, with 15 bases left in between. The CDR3 has 13 residues. Germline V CDR1 and CDR2: MNHEY, SVGAGI. CDR3 residues: CASRFGALSEQFF. In DNA form, the CDR3 reads TGTGCCAGCAGGTTTGGGGCTTTGAGTGAGCAGTTCTTC.

The rearrangement uses TRBV27 and TRBJ2-7, with a possible D match to TRBD1 (6 bases). Germline loops: CDR1 MNHEY, CDR2 SMNVEV (reference sequence). Trimming took off 6 bases at V and 2 bases at J, with 11 bases between the two ends. The CDR3 is made up of 13 amino acids. The CDR3 reads CASRQGRAYEQYF. The CDR3 DNA sequence: TGTGCCAGCAGGCAGGGGCGGGCCTACGAGCAGTACTTC.

The sample holds a few counts of this clone. At the DNA level, this CDR3 is encoded by other sequences in the same sample as well. The rearrangement joins TRBV11-2 to TRBJ2-7; possible D gene TRBD2, 6 bases. The germline V gene has CDR1 SGHAT and CDR2 FQNNGV. The V end was cut by 1 base, the J end by 0 bases, with 10 bases between. The length of the CDR3 is 15 residues. This CDR3 is CASSLGVSGSYEQYF. The CDR3 nucleotides are TGTGCCAGCAGCTTAGGCGTTAGCGGCTCCTACGAGCAGTACTTC.

This chain joins TRBV4-3 and TRBJ2-7; TRBD1 might be the D (5 bases). Germline V CDR1 and CDR2: LGHNA, YSLEER. This CDR3 has 15 amino acids. Between the trimmed V and J ends, which lost 1 base and 0 bases, there was a span of 10 bases. This CDR3 reads CASSQGTGNSYEQYF. The CDR3 DNA is TGCGCCAGCAGCCAAGGCACAGGAAACTCCTACGAGCAGTACTTC.

V and J are TRBV28 and TRBJ1-5; D is ambiguous. The CDR3 covers 11 residues. The V gene lost 6 bases and the J gene lost 6 bases, with 6 bases spanning the gap. CDR1 and CDR2 from the germline V gene are MDHEN and SYDVKM. The CDR3 region is CASSPGQPQHF. The CDR3 DNA reads as TGTGCCAGCAGCCCCGGTCAGCCCCAGCATTTT.

The genes are TRBV7-2 and TRBJ2-5; 13 bases line up with TRBD2. CDR1 and CDR2 from the germline V gene are SGHTA and FQGNSA. CDR3 length: 15 residues. The ends lost 4 bases at V and 4 bases at J; junction bases unmatched: 3. The CDR3 coding sequence is TGTGCCAGCAGCTCCCGACTAGCGGGAGGAGAGACCCAGTACTTC. Translated: CASSSRLAGGETQYF.

This clone has only one observation. CDR3 region: CASSFLRGTSGEYEQYF. The CDR3 nucleotides read TGTGCCAGCAGCTTCCTACGGGGTACTAGCGGGGAATACGAGCAGTACTTC. The chain recombines TRBV7-2 with TRBJ2-7; 10 positions match TRBD2. The CDR3 loop spans 17 amino acids. The V segment lost 3 bases and the J segment 4 bases; nucleotides outside the gene matches: 12. Germline loops: CDR1 SGHTA, CDR2 FQGNSA. The full variable domain, completed using reference TRBV7-2 and TRBJ2-7, is GAGVSQSPSNKVTEKGKDVELRCDPISGHTALYWYRQSLGQGLEFLIYFQGNSAPDKSGLPSDRFSAERTGGSVSTLTIQRTQQEDSAVYLCASSFLRGTSGEYEQYFGPGTRLTVT.

This clone was picked up one time. The rearrangement uses TRBV4-3 and TRBJ2-2, with D maybe TRBD2 (6 bases). This CDR3 contains 16 residues. Trimming stripped 4 bases from V and 5 bases from J, with 17 bases between. CDR1 is LGHNA and CDR2 is YSLEER in the germline V gene. CDR3 residues: CASSRRRAGNTGELFF. The CDR3 DNA sequence: TGCGCCAGCAGCCGCCGGAGGGCCGGGAATACCGGGGAGCTGTTTTTT.

This clone was seen once. V usage is TRBV7-3 and J usage is TRBJ2-6, with TRBD1 matching over 9 bases. Germline assignment: CDR1 SGHTA and CDR2 FQGTGA. V was pared by 7 bases and J by 0 bases, with 7 bases of the junction left unmatched. This CDR3 comprises 17 residues. The CDR3: CASTEGQGSSGANVLTF. CDR3 DNA: TGTGCCAGCACCGAGGGACAGGGTAGCTCTGGGGCCAACGTCCTGACTTTC.

The CDR3 coding sequence is TGTGCCAGCAGCTTACAATGGGGGGTGGGCTACGAGCAGTACTTC. Protein sequence: CASSLQWGVGYEQYF. The chain recombines TRBV7-2 with TRBJ2-7; D is possibly TRBD2 (6 bases). The CDR3 loop spans 15 amino acids. Trimming left V 2 bases short and J 3 bases short, with 14 bases between. The germline V gene encodes CDR1 SGHTA and CDR2 FQGNSA.

This clone was picked up one time. The CDR3 protein is CASSPDRYGYTF. In DNA, the CDR3 is TGTGCCAGCTCACCGGACAGATATGGCTACACCTTC. The rearrangement joins TRBV18 to TRBJ1-2, with D maybe TRBD1 (6 bases). This CDR3 spans 12 amino acids. Trimming left V 3 bases short and J 5 bases short, with 7 bases between. Germline V gene lookup returns CDR1 KGHSH and CDR2 LQKENI.

The chain couples TRBV6-6 to TRBJ1-1; perhaps TRBD1 as D (6 bases). Trimming shortened V by 2 bases and J by 6 bases, and 13 bases separated the two germline ends. Looked up from germline, CDR1 is MNHNY and CDR2 is SVGAGI (reference sequence). The length of the CDR3 is 14 residues. For the CDR3, the DNA is TGTGCCAGCAGTTACGCGACCGGGACACCTGAAGCTTTCTTT. Amino acids: CASSYATGTPEAFF.

The chain carries TRBV7-2 and TRBJ1-2, with D tentatively TRBD1 (5 bases). Trimming left V 5 bases short and J 0 bases short, with 16 bases between. The CDR3 sequence is 16 residues long. The V gene's germline CDR1 is SGHTA and CDR2 FQGNSA. The CDR3 DNA follows: TGTGCCAGCAGCCCCCAAAGACAGATCTCTAACTATGGCTACACCTTC. This codes for CASSPQRQISNYGYTF.

This clone was detected once. The chain has TRBV18 and TRBJ2-7; D perhaps matches TRBD1 (5 bases). V lost 6 bases to trimming and J lost 1 base, with 10 bases between them. The CDR3 has 13 amino acids. In germline, CDR1 is KGHSH, CDR2 LQKENI. The CDR3 DNA follows: TGTGCCAGCTCGTCGACAGAGTCCTACGAGCAGTACTTC. Its protein product is CASSSTESYEQYF.

The CDR3 here is CASSPRTGTGNEKLFF. The CDR3 nucleotides are TGTGCCAGCTCACCACGTACCGGGACAGGGAATGAAAAACTGTTTTTT. The gene calls are TRBV18 and TRBJ1-4, with 9 bases aligning to TRBD1. This CDR3 contains 16 residues. Germline CDR1 KGHSH, CDR2 LQKENI. J lost 5 bases, V lost 1 base, and 5 bases had no gene match.

This clone was counted only a few times. The V gene is TRBV7-9, the J gene TRBJ2-7; 10 bases map to TRBD2. The V gene's germline CDR1 is SEHNR and CDR2 FQNEAQ (reference sequence). The CDR3 extends over 15 amino acids. After removal of 6 bases from V and 3 bases from J, the junction contained 8 bases not matched to a gene. CDR3 in DNA: TGTGCCAGCAGGCCAGGGACTAGCGTGCACTACGAGCAGTACTTC. This gives the protein CASRPGTSVHYEQYF. The full variable domain, completed using reference TRBV7-9 and TRBJ2-7, is DTGVSQNPRHKITKRGQNVTFRCDPISEHNRLYWYRQTLGQGPEFLTYFQNEAQLEKSRLLSDRFSAERPKGSFSTLEIQRTEQGDSAMYLCASRPGTSVHYEQYFGPGTRLTVT.

A few counts support this clone. The chain combines TRBV6-2 or TRBV6-3 with TRBJ2-2; 7 nucleotides align to TRBD2. Germline loops: CDR1 MNHEY, CDR2 SVGEGT. V lost 2 bases to trimming and J lost 4 bases; unmatched junction nucleotides: 13. The CDR3 is 18 amino acids. In DNA form, the CDR3 reads TGTGCCAGCAGTTACCGCCGGGACTACCGCCCCTTCACCGGGGAGCTGTTTTTT. It codes for CASSYRRDYRPFTGELFF.

This clone has a single count. J is TRBJ1-2 and V is TRBV4-1; D uncertain. With 1 base removed from V and 5 bases from J, the gap between germline ends came to 11 bases. CDR1 is MGHRA and CDR2 is YSYEKL in the germline V gene. CDR3 length: 14 amino acids. The CDR3 region is CASSQGTELYGYTF. In nucleotides, the CDR3 is TGCGCCAGCAGCCAAGGTACGGAGCTGTATGGCTACACCTTC.

The rearrangement links TRBV2 to TRBJ1-4; 7 bases align to TRBD1. Germline CDR1 and CDR2: SNHLY and FYNNEI. The V segment lost 5 bases and the J segment 1 base; nucleotides outside the gene matches: 1. The CDR3 runs to 14 residues. As DNA, the CDR3 is TGTGCCAGCAGTTACAGGGGAACTAATGAAAAACTGTTTTTT. Residues: CASSYRGTNEKLFF.

This sequence joins TRBV7-9 and TRBJ1-2, with D unresolved. Germline V gene data show CDR1 as SEHNR and CDR2 as FQNEAQ (reference sequence). The CDR3 contains 13 residues. Between the trimmed V and J ends, which lost 1 base and 7 bases, there was a span of 10 bases. CDR3 region: CASSLEFRSGYTF. DNA of the CDR3: TGTGCCAGCAGCTTAGAGTTCCGGAGTGGCTACACCTTC.